The rows below give T cell receptor beta chains drawn from one sample of a study of cytomegalovirus exposure and HLA in healthy donors. Repertoires were generated with immunoSEQ multiplex PCR, while TCRdb's copy carries only in-frame clones and drops some. The table has approximately 150,000 clones, about 80% seen once. Material for sequencing was PBMCs. Source of these receptors: a man aged 25 to 45 in good health and CMV-seronegative. The CDR3 runs from the conserved cysteine through the conserved F or W. Each record gives: D gene, clone size, V gene, J gene, CDR3 DNA, CDR3 protein. The D gene is left open where the match is weak. Size is stated for part of the rows, as once, few or many counts, or as a class when the clone is expanded.

D gene: -
clone size: -
V gene: TRBV7-6
J gene: TRBJ1-4
CDR3 DNA: TGTGCCAGCAGCTCAGGGTTAACTAATGAAAAACTGTTTTTT
CDR3 protein: CASSSGLTNEKLFF

D gene: -
clone size: once
V gene: TRBV21-1
J gene: TRBJ1-5
CDR3 DNA: TGTGCCAGCAGCACCGAGGAGGAAACGAGCAATCAGCCCCAGCATTTT
CDR3 protein: CASSTEEETSNQPQHF

D gene: -
clone size: -
V gene: TRBV28
J gene: TRBJ1-1
CDR3 DNA: TGTGCCAGCAGTTCGCAGGGGCCCACTGAAGCTTTCTTT
CDR3 protein: CASSSQGPTEAFF

D gene: TRBD1
clone size: -
V gene: TRBV19
J gene: TRBJ1-5
CDR3 DNA: TGTGCCAGTAGTATAGATCGAGGGACAGGGCCGCCCCAGCATTTT
CDR3 protein: CASSIDRGTGPPQHF

D gene: -
clone size: -
V gene: TRBV5-6
J gene: TRBJ1-1
CDR3 DNA: TGTGCCAGCAGCATCGGACTGATGAACACTGAAGCTTTCTTT
CDR3 protein: CASSIGLMNTEAFF

D gene: -
clone size: -
V gene: TRBV11-2
J gene: TRBJ2-1
CDR3 DNA: TGTGCCAGCAGCTTAGGAGGACTCGCAGAGCAGTTCTTC
CDR3 protein: CASSLGGLAEQFF

D gene: -
clone size: few
V gene: TRBV10-3
J gene: TRBJ1-2
CDR3 DNA: TGTGCCATCAGGTGGGGGGACTATGGCTACACCTTC
CDR3 protein: CAIRWGDYGYTF

D gene: TRBD1
clone size: -
V gene: TRBV5-1
J gene: TRBJ2-2
CDR3 DNA: TGCGCCAGCAGCTTGAGGACAGGGATCTTCCGCACGGGACGGGACACCGGGGAGCTGTTTTTT
CDR3 protein: CASSLRTGIFRTGRDTGELFF

D gene: -
clone size: -
V gene: TRBV21-1
J gene: TRBJ2-7
CDR3 DNA: TGTGCCAGCAGCAAAGAGAAAGGAGGAACGTACGAGCAGTACTTC
CDR3 protein: CASSKEKGGTYEQYF

D gene: TRBD1
clone size: few
V gene: TRBV10-3
J gene: TRBJ1-5
CDR3 DNA: TGTGCCATCAGTGAGGAAATGGACAGGGCCGGCCAGCCCCAGCATTTT
CDR3 protein: CAISEEMDRAGQPQHF

D gene: TRBD1
clone size: -
V gene: TRBV6-1
J gene: TRBJ1-2
CDR3 DNA: TGTGCCAGCAGTGGTTTCCGGGACAGGGCTGCCGACACCTTC
CDR3 protein: CASSGFRDRAADTF

D gene: -
clone size: -
V gene: TRBV30
J gene: TRBJ1-2
CDR3 DNA: TGTGCCTGCCGCCGTTGGCACTATGGCTACACCTTC
CDR3 protein: CACRRWHYGYTF

D gene: TRBD1
clone size: once
V gene: TRBV6-1
J gene: TRBJ2-7
CDR3 DNA: TGTGCGTTATCCCAGGGGACAGGGGACTACGAGCAGTACTTC
CDR3 protein: CALSQGTGDYEQYF

D gene: TRBD1
clone size: -
V gene: TRBV18
J gene: TRBJ1-6
CDR3 DNA: TGTGCCAGCTCACCGTTGGACAGGGGCCATAATTCACCCCTCCACTTT
CDR3 protein: CASSPLDRGHNSPLHF

D gene: TRBD1
clone size: few
V gene: TRBV28
J gene: TRBJ1-1
CDR3 DNA: TGTGCCAGCAGATTACAGGGGGTAACTGAAGCTTTCTTT
CDR3 protein: CASRLQGVTEAFF

D gene: -
clone size: -
V gene: TRBV9
J gene: TRBJ2-7
CDR3 DNA: TGTGCCAGCAGCGTGGAGGGCCACGAGCAGTACTTC
CDR3 protein: CASSVEGHEQYF

D gene: TRBD1
clone size: few
V gene: TRBV6-6
J gene: TRBJ1-5
CDR3 DNA: TGTGCCAGCAGGGCCGGGACAGAGCTAAGCAATCAGCCCCAGCATTTT
CDR3 protein: CASRAGTELSNQPQHF

D gene: TRBD2
clone size: few
V gene: TRBV29-1
J gene: TRBJ2-2
CDR3 DNA: TGCAGCGTTCTCGGGGTAGCGGGGATCACCGGGGAGCTGTTTTTT
CDR3 protein: CSVLGVAGITGELFF

D gene: -
clone size: -
V gene: TRBV4-2
J gene: TRBJ2-5
CDR3 DNA: TGTGCCAGCAGCCAAGCCGACTCATTAACGGGGACCCAGTACTTC
CDR3 protein: CASSQADSLTGTQYF

D gene: -
clone size: -
V gene: TRBV14
J gene: TRBJ2-7
CDR3 DNA: TGTGCCAGCAGCCAAGAGGTAGCGAGCGAGCAGTACTTC
CDR3 protein: CASSQEVASEQYF

D gene: TRBD2
clone size: -
V gene: TRBV5-1
J gene: TRBJ2-5
CDR3 DNA: TGCGCCAGCAGCTTGGTGAGGCTAGCGGGGGGGGTAAAAGAGACCCAGTACTTC
CDR3 protein: CASSLVRLAGGVKETQYF

D gene: -
clone size: -
V gene: TRBV10-2
J gene: TRBJ2-7
CDR3 DNA: TGCGCCAGCAGTGCGGCTAGTGGAGTATACGAGCAGTACTTC
CDR3 protein: CASSAASGVYEQYF

D gene: TRBD1
clone size: few
V gene: TRBV5-1
J gene: TRBJ1-2
CDR3 DNA: TGCGCCAGCAGCTTAGACAGGGATCCTGGCTACACCTTC
CDR3 protein: CASSLDRDPGYTF

D gene: -
clone size: -
V gene: TRBV9
J gene: TRBJ2-1
CDR3 DNA: TGTGCCAGCAGCGTCAGGGCCGGTGGGCCTATTAACAATGAGCAGTTCTTC
CDR3 protein: CASSVRAGGPINNEQFF

D gene: TRBD2
clone size: -
V gene: TRBV7-3
J gene: TRBJ2-7
CDR3 DNA: TGTGCCAGCAGCTTGACAAGCGGGGGAACCTACGAGCAGTACTTC
CDR3 protein: CASSLTSGGTYEQYF

D gene: TRBD1
clone size: -
V gene: TRBV19
J gene: TRBJ1-2
CDR3 DNA: TGTGCCAGTAGTACGTTGGGGACAGGCCTCAGTGGCTACACCTTC
CDR3 protein: CASSTLGTGLSGYTF

D gene: -
clone size: -
V gene: TRBV6-4
J gene: TRBJ2-3
CDR3 DNA: TGTGCCAGCAGATCGTCCGCAGGGATAGGTACAGATACGCAGTATTTT
CDR3 protein: CASRSSAGIGTDTQYF

D gene: TRBD1
clone size: -
V gene: TRBV7-3
J gene: TRBJ2-7
CDR3 DNA: TGTGCCAGCAGCGTACAGGGGAAAGGCCCCTACGAGCAGTACTTC
CDR3 protein: CASSVQGKGPYEQYF

D gene: -
clone size: -
V gene: TRBV6-7
J gene: TRBJ1-6
CDR3 DNA: TGTGCCAGCAGGTACCTAACAGGGAGTTGGCTGGAATCACCCCTCCACTTT
CDR3 protein: CASRYLTGSWLESPLHF

D gene: -
clone size: -
V gene: TRBV29-1
J gene: TRBJ1-5
CDR3 DNA: TGCAGCGTCCTGCAGGGTCGAGGCAATCAGCCCCAGCATTTT
CDR3 protein: CSVLQGRGNQPQHF

D gene: TRBD2
clone size: -
V gene: TRBV2
J gene: TRBJ2-4
CDR3 DNA: TGTGCCAGCAGTTCCCTCCTAGCGGGAGGGAGTGGGGCCAAAAACATTCAGTACTTC
CDR3 protein: CASSSLLAGGSGAKNIQYF

D gene: TRBD2
clone size: -
V gene: TRBV4-1
J gene: TRBJ2-7
CDR3 DNA: TGCGCCAGCAGCCCCGGTAGCGGGAGGGCCTACGAGCAGTACTTC
CDR3 protein: CASSPGSGRAYEQYF

D gene: -
clone size: -
V gene: TRBV4-2
J gene: TRBJ2-1
CDR3 DNA: TGTGCCAGCAGCCACCCGAGCGCCAATGAGCAGTTCTTC
CDR3 protein: CASSHPSANEQFF

D gene: -
clone size: -
V gene: TRBV7-9
J gene: TRBJ2-7
CDR3 DNA: TGTGCCAGCAGCTTCGAGAGAGGGGAGCAGTACTTC
CDR3 protein: CASSFERGEQYF

D gene: TRBD1
clone size: -
V gene: TRBV25-1
J gene: TRBJ1-2
CDR3 DNA: TGTGCCAGCAGCCGGGGGACAGCTCATGGCTACACCTTC
CDR3 protein: CASSRGTAHGYTF

D gene: -
clone size: -
V gene: TRBV6-6
J gene: TRBJ2-3
CDR3 DNA: TGTGCCAGCAATTCGCCGGGTGATACGCAGTATTTT
CDR3 protein: CASNSPGDTQYF

D gene: TRBD2
clone size: -
V gene: TRBV6-5
J gene: TRBJ2-1
CDR3 DNA: TGTGCCAGCAGTCCTCCGGGGGGGCGACACAATGAGCAGTTCTTC
CDR3 protein: CASSPPGGRHNEQFF

D gene: TRBD1
clone size: -
V gene: TRBV30
J gene: TRBJ1-5
CDR3 DNA: TGTGCCTGGAGTCCCGGGACAGGGACCGGTAGGGGCAATCAGCCCCAGCATTTT
CDR3 protein: CAWSPGTGTGRGNQPQHF

D gene: -
clone size: -
V gene: TRBV28
J gene: TRBJ2-3
CDR3 DNA: TGTGCCAGCAGTGCCTCGGCCCGGGTGACAGATACGCAGTATTTT
CDR3 protein: CASSASARVTDTQYF

D gene: -
clone size: -
V gene: TRBV4-1
J gene: TRBJ2-1
CDR3 DNA: TGCGCCAGCAGCCAAGATGATGGGGGCGGAGTGTACAATGAGCAGTTCTTC
CDR3 protein: CASSQDDGGGVYNEQFF

D gene: -
clone size: -
V gene: TRBV7-7
J gene: TRBJ2-5
CDR3 DNA: TGTGCCAGCAGCTTACACAGAAAAGAGACCCAGTACTTC
CDR3 protein: CASSLHRKETQYF

D gene: -
clone size: once
V gene: TRBV6-1
J gene: TRBJ2-7
CDR3 DNA: TGTGCCAGCGGAGGGCAGGGCTCCTACGAGCAGTACTTC
CDR3 protein: CASGGQGSYEQYF

D gene: -
clone size: -
V gene: TRBV7-9
J gene: TRBJ2-3
CDR3 DNA: TGTGCCAGCAGCCCCTACCCCCTGCGGGGGCCCACAGATACGCAGTATTTT
CDR3 protein: CASSPYPLRGPTDTQYF

D gene: TRBD1
clone size: -
V gene: TRBV6-1
J gene: TRBJ1-1
CDR3 DNA: TGTGCCAGCAGTAGGACAGGGCACACTGAAGCTTTCTTT
CDR3 protein: CASSRTGHTEAFF

D gene: TRBD1
clone size: -
V gene: TRBV13
J gene: TRBJ2-7
CDR3 DNA: TGTGCCAGCAGCTCCCGAAGGGACAGGGGGCCATACGAGCAGTACTTC
CDR3 protein: CASSSRRDRGPYEQYF

D gene: -
clone size: -
V gene: TRBV7-9
J gene: TRBJ1-4
CDR3 DNA: TGTGCCAGCAGCTTAATTGTGGCAGGGGAAAAACTGTTTTTT
CDR3 protein: CASSLIVAGEKLFF

D gene: TRBD1
clone size: -
V gene: TRBV29-1
J gene: TRBJ2-4
CDR3 DNA: TGCAGCGTTGGGGTGACAGGGTCAGCCAAAAACATTCAGTACTTC
CDR3 protein: CSVGVTGSAKNIQYF

D gene: -
clone size: -
V gene: TRBV4-3
J gene: TRBJ2-3
CDR3 DNA: TGCGCCAGCAGCCAAGGAGGTGGGGGCTCAGATACGCAGTATTTT
CDR3 protein: CASSQGGGGSDTQYF

D gene: TRBD2
clone size: few
V gene: TRBV7-9
J gene: TRBJ2-5
CDR3 DNA: TGTGCCAGCAGCCCTAGCGGCCAAGAGACCCAGTACTTC
CDR3 protein: CASSPSGQETQYF

D gene: -
clone size: -
V gene: TRBV5-5
J gene: TRBJ1-1
CDR3 DNA: TGTGCCAGCAGCTTGAGCTTGAGCCTAAACACTGAAGCTTTCTTT
CDR3 protein: CASSLSLSLNTEAFF

D gene: TRBD2
clone size: -
V gene: TRBV7-9
J gene: TRBJ2-7
CDR3 DNA: TGTGCCAGCAGCTTAGCAACCCGGACTAGCGGAGTATACGAGCAGTACTTC
CDR3 protein: CASSLATRTSGVYEQYF

D gene: TRBD2
clone size: -
V gene: TRBV5-1
J gene: TRBJ2-1
CDR3 DNA: TGCGCCAGCAGCACCTTTAGCGGGGCCCCCTCCTACAATGAGCAGTTCTTC
CDR3 protein: CASSTFSGAPSYNEQFF

D gene: TRBD1
clone size: -
V gene: TRBV30
J gene: TRBJ1-2
CDR3 DNA: TGTGCCTGGTTCGAGGACAGGGACAATGGCTACACCTTC
CDR3 protein: CAWFEDRDNGYTF

D gene: TRBD1
clone size: -
V gene: TRBV27
J gene: TRBJ2-3
CDR3 DNA: TGTGCCAGCAAGAAAGCAGGGGGCAGGGGAGATACGCAGTATTTT
CDR3 protein: CASKKAGGRGDTQYF

D gene: -
clone size: few
V gene: TRBV11-3
J gene: TRBJ2-2
CDR3 DNA: TGTGCCAGCAGCTTAGATAACAGACCGAACACCGGGGAGCTGTTTTTT
CDR3 protein: CASSLDNRPNTGELFF

D gene: TRBD1
clone size: few
V gene: TRBV6-7
J gene: TRBJ1-2
CDR3 DNA: TGTGCCAGCAGACCCCAGGGGGCCCCCCACTATGGCTACACCTTC
CDR3 protein: CASRPQGAPHYGYTF

D gene: TRBD1
clone size: -
V gene: TRBV5-6
J gene: TRBJ2-3
CDR3 DNA: TGTGCCAGCAGGATTTCGAGGACAGGGGAATATCTGGATACGCAGTATTTT
CDR3 protein: CASRISRTGEYLDTQYF

D gene: TRBD2
clone size: -
V gene: TRBV9
J gene: TRBJ2-3
CDR3 DNA: TGTGCCAGCAGCTTCGGGGGGTGGGGCACAGATACGCAGTATTTT
CDR3 protein: CASSFGGWGTDTQYF

D gene: TRBD1
clone size: -
V gene: TRBV5-1
J gene: TRBJ2-7
CDR3 DNA: TGCGCCAGCAGCTATGGACAGGGCCCCAACGAGCAGTACTTC
CDR3 protein: CASSYGQGPNEQYF

D gene: -
clone size: -
V gene: TRBV30
J gene: TRBJ1-3
CDR3 DNA: TGTGCCTGGCGACAGGGAAACACCATATATTTT
CDR3 protein: CAWRQGNTIYF